The 17 T cell receptor beta chains presented below share a single source sample, sequenced in a study of naive and memory T cell subsets. The beta constant-region primer was an equimolar mix of two oligonucleotides covering TRBC1 and TRBC2. Four rounds of PCR amplified the ligated cDNA using nested alpha and beta constant-region primers plus SP2. TCRdb re-analysed the UMI-ligation and nested PCR reads in MiXCR, keeping a single row per CDR3 protein. Among about 90,000 distinct CDR3 sequences, around 10% were seen once, and the ten largest hold around 0.13%. Study-wide results and limits: Especially in CD8 cells, naive repertoires contained a few larger clonotypes, possibly CD45RA-re-expressing memory cells.

No antigens are known for them. The sample taken for sequencing was naive CD4+ T cells from blood. Receptors originate from a human donor in good health.

The V and J genes are TRBV7-9 and TRBJ2-6; the D is unclear. This CDR3 has 15 amino acids. Trimming shortened V by 3 bases and J by 4 bases, and 10 bases separated the two germline ends. Germline V CDR1 and CDR2: SEHNR, FQNEAQ (reference sequence). Here the CDR3 DNA reads TGTGCCAGCAGCTTCCTCCGAACCGGGGCCAACGTCCTGACTTTC. The encoded protein is CASSFLRTGANVLTF.

This sequence joins TRBV19 and TRBJ2-7, with TRBD1 identical over 9 bases. After removal of 5 bases from V and 5 bases from J, the junction contained 10 bases not matched to a gene. The germline V gene has CDR1 LNHDA and CDR2 SQIVND (reference sequence). The CDR3 spans 15 residues. CDR3 sequence: CASSAAGTGLHEQYF. CDR3 bases: TGTGCCAGTAGTGCAGCCGGGACAGGGCTTCACGAGCAGTACTTC.

This clonotype occurred many times. The genes are TRBV20-1 and TRBJ2-7; no clear D. Trimming cost V 4 bases and J 4 bases, with 11 bases left between them. The CDR3 covers 12 residues. Germline V gives CDR1 DFQATT, CDR2 SNEGSKA (reference sequence). The CDR3 DNA follows: TGCAGTGCTATCCCTTCTTCATACGAGCAGTACTTC. Its protein is CSAIPSSYEQYF.

CDR3 nucleotide sequence: TGTGCCAGCAGCTTCAAGTTCCAAGAGACCCAGTACTTC. Translating it yields CASSFKFQETQYF. This chain joins TRBV7-2 and TRBJ2-5; D unclear. CDR1 and CDR2 from the germline V gene are SGHTA and FQGNSA. V shed 3 bases and J shed 1 base, with 6 bases lying between them. This CDR3 has 13 amino acids.

At least ten counts were recorded for this clonotype. This sequence joins TRBV7-7 and TRBJ2-1, with D maybe TRBD1 (6 bases). Germline-derived CDR1 and CDR2 are SSHAT and FNYEAQ (reference sequence). V lost 4 bases, J lost 9 bases, and 10 bases lay in between. The CDR3 has 12 residues. CDR3 residues: CASSSRGGEQFF. The CDR3 DNA reads as TGTGCCAGCAGCTCCAGGGGCGGTGAGCAGTTCTTC.

This clonotype was seen a few times. The chain is built from TRBV7-2 and TRBJ1-2, with D hard to call. Germline-derived CDR1 and CDR2 are SGHTA and FQGNSA. The CDR3 has 13 amino acids. The V gene lost 5 bases and the J gene lost 7 bases, with 14 bases spanning the gap. CDR3 residues: CASSPHGPPGYTF. The CDR3 DNA is TGTGCCAGCAGCCCACACGGTCCGCCTGGCTACACCTTC.

This clonotype was counted a few times. The chain employs TRBV18 and TRBJ1-2, with D perhaps TRBD1 (5 bases). The CDR3 sequence is 13 residues long. V lost 3 bases, J lost 6 bases, and 11 bases lay in between. Germline assignment: CDR1 KGHSH and CDR2 LQKENI. The CDR3 reads CASSPSQADGYTF. The CDR3 nucleotides are TGTGCCAGCTCACCGTCACAGGCAGATGGCTACACCTTC.

V is TRBV6-2 or TRBV6-3 and J is TRBJ2-3; 7 bases are a match to TRBD2. Germline V gene data show CDR1 as MNHEY and CDR2 as SVGEGT. The J segment lost 3 bases and the V segment lost 4 bases, leaving 16 bases of the junction unmatched. The CDR3 runs 18 residues. In DNA, the CDR3 is TGTGCCAGCAGTTTAACGGCCCGCCTAGCGGTTTTTACAGATACGCAGTATTTT. This translates into CASSLTARLAVFTDTQYF.

The rearrangement joins TRBV5-1 to TRBJ2-5, with D possibly being TRBD1 or TRBD2 (5 bases each). The germline gives CDR1 SGHRS, CDR2 YFSETQ. The CDR3 spans 14 residues. Trimming pared 4 bases from V and 5 bases from J, leaving 15 bases between. The CDR3 here is CASSPGPSPETQYF. CDR3 sequence (DNA): TGCGCCAGCAGCCCGGGGCCCTCGCCGGAGACCCAGTACTTC.

This clonotype was counted ten times or more. The chain combines TRBV28 with TRBJ2-7; TRBD2 might be the D (6 bases). CDR1 is MDHEN and CDR2 is SYDVKM in the germline V gene. The CDR3 totals 14 residues. Trimming removed 6 bases from V and 0 bases from J, with 12 bases in between. This chain's CDR3 is CASRTPGDSYEQYF. The CDR3 nucleotides are TGTGCCAGCAGGACCCCGGGGGACTCCTACGAGCAGTACTTC. Full variable domain (outside the CDR3, taken from reference TRBV28 and TRBJ2-7): DVKVTQSSRYLVKRTGEKVFLECVQDMDHENMFWYRQDPGLGLRLIYFSYDVKMKEKGDIPEGYSVSREKKERFSLILESASTNQTSMYLCASRTPGDSYEQYFGPGTRLTVT.

This clonotype was picked up many times. The gene calls are TRBV2 and TRBJ2-1; D is undetermined. CDR3 length equals 13 residues. The germline V gene has CDR1 SNHLY and CDR2 FYNNEI. Trimming pared 7 bases from V and 4 bases from J, leaving 11 bases between. This CDR3 is CASTKELYNEQFF. DNA for the CDR3: TGTGCCAGCACGAAGGAACTATACAATGAGCAGTTCTTC. Complete variable domain (other parts from reference TRBV2 and TRBJ2-1): EPEVTQTPSHQVTQMGQEVILRCVPISNHLYFYWYRQILGQKVEFLVSFYNNEISEKSEIFDDQFSVERPDGSNFTLKIRSTKLEDSAMYFCASTKELYNEQFFGPGTRLTVL.

The V call is TRBV19, the J call TRBJ2-3; possible D gene TRBD1, 5 bases. The V and J ends lost 3 bases and 5 bases respectively, with 9 bases between them. Germline V gene lookup returns CDR1 LNHDA and CDR2 SQIVND (reference sequence). The CDR3 has 13 residues. The DNA of the CDR3 is TGTGCCAGTAGTATCAGGGTGGGAGATACGCAGTATTTT. Translating it yields CASSIRVGDTQYF.

The chain is built from TRBV9 and TRBJ2-5, with TRBD2 matching 10 bases. The CDR3 length is 14 residues. Germline-derived CDR1 and CDR2 are SGDLS and YYNGEE. After removal of 3 bases from V and 3 bases from J, the junction contained 2 bases not matched to a gene. As DNA, the CDR3 is TGTGCCAGCAGCGGCCTAGCGGGAGAAGAGACCCAGTACTTC. This codes for CASSGLAGEETQYF. Full variable domain (rest looked up from reference TRBV9 and TRBJ2-5): DSGVTQTPKHLITATGQRVTLRCSPRSGDLSVYWYQQSLDQGLQFLIQYYNGEERAKGNILERFSAQQFPDLHSELNLSSLELGDSALYFCASSGLAGEETQYFGPGTRLLVL.

The rearrangement links TRBV12-3 or TRBV12-4 to TRBJ2-7; 10 nucleotides line up with TRBD2. Trimming at V came to 6 bases and at J to 2 bases, leaving 7 bases not matched to a gene. This CDR3 is 15 amino acids long. CDR3 bases: TGTGCCAGCAGCCGAAGGACTAGCGGCGCCTACGAGCAGTACTTC. Its translation: CASSRRTSGAYEQYF.

Only a few counts were recorded for this clonotype. This rearrangement joins TRBV3-1 to TRBJ1-1, with D unresolved. Trimming stripped 6 bases from V and 2 bases from J, with 10 bases between. The CDR3 covers 13 residues. Germline V lookup: CDR1 LGHDT, CDR2 YNNKEL (reference sequence). The CDR3 coding sequence is TGTGCCAGCAGGGGTACACGAAACACTGAAGCTTTCTTT. Amino acid sequence: CASRGTRNTEAFF.

This clonotype has only a few counts. This chain links TRBV28 with TRBJ1-6; maybe TRBD1 (5 bases). Trimming stripped 3 bases from V and 6 bases from J, with 21 bases between. The germline gives CDR1 MDHEN, CDR2 SYDVKM. The CDR3 is made up of 18 amino acids. CDR3 DNA: TGTGCCAGCAGTTTCGGGTGGGGCAGGGTAGAAGGTAATTCACCCCTCCACTTT. It translates to CASSFGWGRVEGNSPLHF.

J is TRBJ1-1 and V is TRBV20-1; no definite D call. V was trimmed by 1 base and J by 0 bases, leaving 6 bases between them. The germline gives CDR1 DFQATT, CDR2 SNEGSKA (reference sequence). The CDR3 is made up of 13 amino acids. The chain's CDR3 is CSARVGVNTEAFF. CDR3 in DNA: TGCAGTGCTAGAGTTGGGGTGAACACTGAAGCTTTCTTT.